This T cell receptor (beta chain) was observed in a study of blood T cell repertoires in COVID-19. The overall study: Nucleic acid was either cDNA or gDNA, and it came from T cells, B-cell-depleted T cells, or PBMCs.

The table came from immunoSEQ multiplex PCR; TCRdb's copy has only in-frame clones and leaves some out. The data show around 340,000 clones, 65% to 85% seen once. V shed 1 base, J shed 6 bases, and the junction held 5 bases outside the gene matches. The germline V gene encodes CDR1 GTSNPN and CDR2 SVGIG (reference sequence). This CDR3 contains 15 residues. This sequence joins TRBV30 and TRBJ2-1, with 11 nucleotides matching TRBD2. This sequence was found in a man aged 30-40 years with active or convalescent COVID-19. Input material: peripheral blood. CDR3 nucleotide sequence: TGTGCCTGGAGTGGGTCGGGACTAGCGGTCAATGAGCAGTTCTTC. It yields the protein CAWSGSGLAVNEQFF.